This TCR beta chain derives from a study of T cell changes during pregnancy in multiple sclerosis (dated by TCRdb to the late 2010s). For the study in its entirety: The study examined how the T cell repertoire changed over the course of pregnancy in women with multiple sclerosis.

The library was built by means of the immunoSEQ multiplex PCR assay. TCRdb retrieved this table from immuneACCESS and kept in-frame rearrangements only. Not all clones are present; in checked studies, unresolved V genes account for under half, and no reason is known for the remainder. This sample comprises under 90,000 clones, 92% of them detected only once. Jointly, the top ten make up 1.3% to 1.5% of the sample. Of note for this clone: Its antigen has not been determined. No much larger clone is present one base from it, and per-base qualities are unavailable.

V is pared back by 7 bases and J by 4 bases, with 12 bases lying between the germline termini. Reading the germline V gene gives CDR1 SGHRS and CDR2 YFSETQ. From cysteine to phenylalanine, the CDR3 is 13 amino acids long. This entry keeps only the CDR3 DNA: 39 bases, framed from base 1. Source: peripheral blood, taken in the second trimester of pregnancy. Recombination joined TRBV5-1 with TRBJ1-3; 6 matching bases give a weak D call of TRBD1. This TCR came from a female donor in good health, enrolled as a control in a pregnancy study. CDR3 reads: CASATGPGNTIYF. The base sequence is TGCGCCAGCGCCACAGGGCCAGGAAACACCATATATTTT.